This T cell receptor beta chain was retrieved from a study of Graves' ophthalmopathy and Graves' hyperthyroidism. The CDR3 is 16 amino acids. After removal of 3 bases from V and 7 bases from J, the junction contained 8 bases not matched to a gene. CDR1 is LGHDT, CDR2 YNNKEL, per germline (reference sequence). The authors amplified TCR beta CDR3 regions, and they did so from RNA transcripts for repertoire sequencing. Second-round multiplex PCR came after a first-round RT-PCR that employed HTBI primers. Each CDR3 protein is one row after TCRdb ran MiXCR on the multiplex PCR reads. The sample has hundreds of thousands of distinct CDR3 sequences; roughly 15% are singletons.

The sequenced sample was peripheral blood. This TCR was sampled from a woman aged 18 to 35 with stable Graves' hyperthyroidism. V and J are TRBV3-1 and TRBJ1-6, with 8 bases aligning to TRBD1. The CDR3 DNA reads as TGTGCCAGCAGCCACCGACAGGGGCCGAAGAATTCACCCCTCCACTTT. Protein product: CASSHRQGPKNSPLHF.